Below are 17 T cell receptor beta chains sequenced from a single sample in a study of identifying expanded T cells in peripheral blood (dated by TCRdb to between 2018 and 2020). Libraries came from the immunoSEQ multiplex PCR assay. This immuneACCESS table, as held by TCRdb, lists in-frame sequences with V and J called but not all clones. Of the missing ones, under half trace to an unresolved V gene in checked studies; the others have no known cause. The sample contains about 52,000 clones, 82% of them found a single time. 12% to 15% of the sample rests with the top ten. Sequenced input: blood. These receptors all stem from a person aged 18 to 75 in good health.

This clone was observed once. The chain couples TRBV5-1 to TRBJ2-5, with D tentatively TRBD2 (5 bases). There are 15 residues in the CDR3. V lost 2 bases and J lost 0, with 11 bases in between. Germline CDR1 is SGHRS and CDR2 is YFSETQ. The CDR3 DNA reads as TGCGCCAGCAGCTTTGAGGGAAGGTACCAAGAGACCCAGTACTTC. Amino acid sequence: CASSFEGRYQETQYF.

The chain uses TRBV30 and TRBJ2-3, with 7 nucleotides matching TRBD1. CDR3 length: 14 residues. Trimming cost V 2 bases and J 1 base; bases outside gene matches: 3. The germline CDR1 and CDR2 sequences are GTSNPN and SVGIG (reference sequence). Written as DNA, the CDR3 is TGTGCCTGGAGTAGGGACAGCGGCACAGATACGCAGTATTTT. Translating it yields CAWSRDSGTDTQYF. Based on the CDR3 plus reference TRBV30 and TRBJ2-3, the full variable domain is SQTIHQWPATLVQPVGSPLSLECTVEGTSNPNLYWYRQAAGRGLQLLFYSVGIGQISSEVPQNLSASRPQDRQFILSSKKLLLSDSGFYLCAWSRDSGTDTQYFGPGTRLTVL.

The rearrangement links TRBV2 to TRBJ1-4; D ambiguous. From germline, CDR1 is SNHLY and CDR2 FYNNEI. This CDR3 spans 15 amino acids. V was trimmed by 4 bases and J by 0 bases, leaving 9 bases between them. The CDR3 coding sequence is TGTGCCAGCAGTGTCGTGTTCTCAACTAATGAAAAACTGTTTTTT. This sequence encodes CASSVVFSTNEKLFF.

This sequence joins TRBV7-6 and TRBJ2-7; D not certain. The germline gives CDR1 SGHVS, CDR2 FNYEAQ. V dropped 2 bases and J dropped 0 bases, with 5 bases sitting between them. This CDR3 is 13 amino acids long. The CDR3 bases are TGTGCCAGCAGCTTATCGGCCTCCTACGAGCAGTACTTC. Translating gives CASSLSASYEQYF.

The chain uses TRBV30 and TRBJ2-3; D call uncertain. The CDR3 runs to 13 residues. Trimming took off 0 bases at V and 7 bases at J, with 11 bases between the two ends. Germline CDR1 reads GTSNPN; CDR2 reads SVGIG (reference sequence). CDR3 nucleotide sequence: TGTGCCTGGAGTGTACAGTCTCTACATACGCAGTATTTT. Translating gives CAWSVQSLHTQYF.

This clone is a singleton in its sample. Other DNA sequences from this sample encode an identical CDR3 as well. V usage is TRBV6-4 and J usage is TRBJ2-3, with D tentatively TRBD1 (6 bases). Trimming took off 2 bases at V and 1 base at J, with 10 bases between the two ends. Germline assignment: CDR1 MRHNA and CDR2 SNTAGT. The CDR3 covers 15 residues. CDR3 in amino acids: CASSDRAGGTDTQYF. The CDR3 region has the DNA TGTGCCAGCAGTGACCGGGCAGGGGGCACAGATACGCAGTATTTT.

The chain links TRBV2 to TRBJ1-6; 11 nucleotides agree with TRBD1. CDR1 is SNHLY and CDR2 is FYNNEI in the germline V gene. V dropped 7 bases and J dropped 6; count of bases not matched to a gene: 5. The CDR3 runs to 15 residues. In nucleotides, the CDR3 is TGTGCCAGCACCCGGGGGACAGGGGGTAATTCACCCCTCCACTTT. Translating gives CASTRGTGGNSPLHF.

The chain couples TRBV5-4 to TRBJ2-5; D might be TRBD1 or TRBD2, each matching 6 bases. The CDR3 length is 15 residues. V was cut by 5 bases and J by 4 bases, with 18 bases left in between. Germline CDR1 and CDR2: SGHNT and YYREEE (reference sequence). The CDR3 DNA reads TGTGCCAGCAGTTTGACTAGGGGGTCGGGAGAGACCCAGTACTTC. It translates to CASSLTRGSGETQYF.

The chain links TRBV2 to TRBJ2-1, with 9 nucleotides matching TRBD1. V lost 6 bases to trimming and J lost 4 bases; unmatched junction nucleotides: 7. The CDR3 runs to 15 residues. The germline V gene has CDR1 SNHLY and CDR2 FYNNEI. CDR3 sequence reads: CASRRETGGYNEQFF. In nucleotides, the CDR3 is TGTGCCAGCAGGAGGGAGACAGGGGGGTACAATGAGCAGTTCTTC.

The rearrangement uses TRBV13 and TRBJ2-1, with TRBD2 matching over 7 bases. The CDR3 length is 15 residues. Germline CDR1 reads PRHDT; CDR2 reads FYEKMQ (reference sequence). J lost 0 bases, V lost 5 bases, and 4 bases had no gene match. The CDR3, as DNA: TGTGCCAGCAGCGCGAGCGGGGCCTCCTACAATGAGCAGTTCTTC. This sequence encodes CASSASGASYNEQFF.

This clone was seen a single time. The CDR3 is CASRVSGGASSYNEQFF. The CDR3 DNA is TGTGCCAGCAGGGTTAGCGGGGGGGCGAGCTCCTACAATGAGCAGTTCTTC. The V and J genes are TRBV25-1 and TRBJ2-1; TRBD2 matches 11 bases. The germline CDR1 and CDR2 sequences are MGHDK and SYGVNS. This CDR3 contains 17 residues. V lost 6 bases and J lost 0; bases outside the gene matches: 7. The full variable domain, with the rest looked up from reference TRBV25-1 and TRBJ2-1, is EADIYQTPRYLVIGTGKKITLECSQTMGHDKMYWYQQDPGMELHLIHYSYGVNSTEKGDLSSESTVSRIRTEHFPLTLESARPSHTSQYLCASRVSGGASSYNEQFFGPGTRLTVL.

The CDR3 is CASSQSHRADTEAFF. The CDR3 DNA reads as TGCGCCAGCAGTCAATCGCACAGGGCGGACACTGAAGCTTTCTTT. This chain joins TRBV23-1 and TRBJ1-1, with a possible D match to TRBD1 (6 bases). TRBV23-1 is marked as an open reading frame, function uncertain. V was trimmed by 0 bases and J by 3 bases, leaving 11 bases between them. CDR3 length: 15 residues.

This clone has more than one count but fewer than ten. The CDR3 reads CASTLRGQGNSPLHF. In DNA, the CDR3 is TGTGCCAGCACCCTCCGGGGACAGGGAAATTCACCCCTCCACTTT. The V and J genes are TRBV6-5 and TRBJ1-6; 9 bases fit TRBD1. In germline, CDR1 is MNHEY, CDR2 SVGAGI. The J segment lost 7 bases and the V segment lost 7 bases, leaving 8 bases of the junction unmatched. This CDR3 contains 15 residues.

This clone was seen repeatedly, ten times or more. The rearrangement joins TRBV6-1 to TRBJ1-1, with D possibly TRBD1 on 5 matching bases. This CDR3 spans 13 amino acids. The V gene's germline CDR1 is MNHNS and CDR2 SASEGT. Trimming removed 2 bases at V and 3 bases at J, with 7 bases between. CDR3 DNA: TGTGCCAGCAGTGAATGGGGGGACACTGAAGCTTTCTTT. As protein: CASSEWGDTEAFF.

V gene TRBV27 combines with J gene TRBJ2-7, with 7 bases aligning to TRBD2. V lost 6 bases and J lost 1; bases outside the gene matches: 12. CDR3 length equals 16 residues. Germline assignment: CDR1 MNHEY and CDR2 SMNVEV (reference sequence). The CDR3 nucleotides are TGTGCCAGCAGATTCGTCGCGGACGGGGGGTCCTACGAGCAGTACTTC. Amino acids: CASRFVADGGSYEQYF.

The V gene is TRBV2, the J gene TRBJ2-2; 8 bases agree with TRBD1. Germline V gives CDR1 SNHLY, CDR2 FYNNEI. V was pared by 3 bases and J by 5 bases, with 8 bases of the junction left unmatched. The CDR3 has 16 amino acids. Written as DNA, the CDR3 is TGTGCCAGCAGTGAGGCAGGGGGCGATAGGACCGGGGAGCTGTTTTTT. It encodes CASSEAGGDRTGELFF.

The chain links TRBV18 to TRBJ1-1; weak D call: TRBD1 (5 bases). The CDR3 contains 14 residues. V dropped 3 bases and J dropped 8 bases, with 16 bases sitting between them. Germline CDR1 is KGHSH and CDR2 is LQKENI. The CDR3 here is CASSPMGFGGEAFF. DNA of the CDR3: TGTGCCAGCTCACCCATGGGTTTCGGGGGGGAAGCTTTCTTT.